This is a list of T cell receptor beta chains from one sample in a study of blood T cell repertoires in COVID-19. Profiled with immunoSEQ multiplex PCR; TCRdb holds only in-frame clones, not every one. Among approximately 190,000 clones listed, roughly four fifths were seen once. Sequencing was done on a sample of peripheral blood. These receptors originate from a middle-aged woman with acute or convalescent COVID-19. Both conserved end residues are part of each CDR3. A D gene is named only where the DNA matches it firmly. Only some rows state a clone size, as once, few, many or a class for expanded clones.

j_gene: TRBJ1-6
v_gene: TRBV30
abundance: -
d_gene: -
CDR3nt: TGTGCCTGGAGTTCCGGGACAAGTAATTCACCCCTCCACTTT
CDR3aa: CAWSSGTSNSPLHF

j_gene: TRBJ2-7
v_gene: TRBV5-1
abundance: few
d_gene: TRBD2
CDR3nt: TGCGCCAGCAGCTTACGGACTAGCGGCTCCTACGAGCAGTACTTC
CDR3aa: CASSLRTSGSYEQYF

j_gene: TRBJ2-1
v_gene: TRBV4-1
abundance: -
d_gene: TRBD2
CDR3nt: TGCGCCAGCAGACCTCGACTAGCGGGAACCAATGAGCAGTTCTTC
CDR3aa: CASRPRLAGTNEQFF

j_gene: TRBJ1-2
v_gene: TRBV18
abundance: -
d_gene: -
CDR3nt: TGTGCCAGCTCACCACCAGTTAGAGATGGCTACACCTTC
CDR3aa: CASSPPVRDGYTF

j_gene: TRBJ2-5
v_gene: TRBV4-1
abundance: -
d_gene: -
CDR3nt: TGCGCCAGCGGTAGAGGGACACCACGAGAGACCCAGTACTTC
CDR3aa: CASGRGTPRETQYF

j_gene: TRBJ1-2
v_gene: TRBV7-9
abundance: -
d_gene: -
CDR3nt: TGTGCCAGCAGCTGGATGGAGACGGTTTCAGCGGGTGGCTACACCTTC
CDR3aa: CASSWMETVSAGGYTF

j_gene: TRBJ2-7
v_gene: TRBV10-3
abundance: -
d_gene: TRBD1
CDR3nt: TGTGCCTCGACAGGGAGCTCCTACGAGCAGTACTTC
CDR3aa: CASTGSSYEQYF

j_gene: TRBJ2-7
v_gene: TRBV18
abundance: few
d_gene: -
CDR3nt: TGTGCCAGCTCACCACGAGGACAGCCGATAACCTACGAGCAGTACTTC
CDR3aa: CASSPRGQPITYEQYF

j_gene: TRBJ1-3
v_gene: TRBV9
abundance: -
d_gene: -
CDR3nt: TGTGCCAGCACCAGAGGGGGGGGGACTGGAAACACCATATATTTT
CDR3aa: CASTRGGGTGNTIYF

j_gene: TRBJ2-3
v_gene: TRBV7-9
abundance: -
d_gene: TRBD1
CDR3nt: TGTGCGCTATCAGGGGGACCTAGCACAGATACGCAGTATTTT
CDR3aa: CALSGGPSTDTQYF

j_gene: TRBJ2-7
v_gene: TRBV2
abundance: -
d_gene: -
CDR3nt: TGTGCCAGCACCTCCCAGGTAGGCCGGTCCTACGAGCAGTACTTC
CDR3aa: CASTSQVGRSYEQYF

j_gene: TRBJ2-3
v_gene: TRBV30
abundance: -
d_gene: TRBD1
CDR3nt: TGTGCCTGGAGTGGGACAGGGGGAGGAGATACGCAGTATTTT
CDR3aa: CAWSGTGGGDTQYF

j_gene: TRBJ1-5
v_gene: TRBV5-1
abundance: -
d_gene: -
CDR3nt: TGCGCCAGCAGCTTGGCCCAGAATCAGCCCCAGCATTTT
CDR3aa: CASSLAQNQPQHF

j_gene: TRBJ1-2
v_gene: TRBV6-5
abundance: few
d_gene: TRBD1
CDR3nt: TGTGCCAGCACCCCCGGACAGGGATTACTAGATGGCTACACCTTC
CDR3aa: CASTPGQGLLDGYTF

j_gene: TRBJ2-7
v_gene: TRBV6-5
abundance: -
d_gene: TRBD1
CDR3nt: TGTGCCAGCACCACACGGACAGGGGGCGGCTACGAGCAGTACTTC
CDR3aa: CASTTRTGGGYEQYF

j_gene: TRBJ2-3
v_gene: TRBV6-4
abundance: -
d_gene: -
CDR3nt: -
CDR3aa: CASSTSVAGLDTQYF

j_gene: TRBJ1-2
v_gene: TRBV29-1
abundance: few
d_gene: -
CDR3nt: TGCAGCGTTATCATACAGGTTTTGGGTGGCTACACCTTC
CDR3aa: CSVIIQVLGGYTF

j_gene: TRBJ1-1
v_gene: TRBV28
abundance: -
d_gene: TRBD1
CDR3nt: TGTGCCAGCAGTCTCCCCGGACAGGGAAACACTGAAGCTTTCTTT
CDR3aa: CASSLPGQGNTEAFF

j_gene: TRBJ1-4
v_gene: TRBV7-6
abundance: -
d_gene: -
CDR3nt: TGTGCCAGCAGCTTAGGCGCCGCAACTAATGAAAAACTGTTTTTT
CDR3aa: CASSLGAATNEKLFF

j_gene: TRBJ2-7
v_gene: TRBV10-2
abundance: -
d_gene: TRBD2
CDR3nt: TGCGCCAGCAGGATGACTAGCGGCTACGAGCAGTACTTC
CDR3aa: CASRMTSGYEQYF

j_gene: TRBJ1-2
v_gene: TRBV5-1
abundance: -
d_gene: -
CDR3nt: TGCGCCAGCAGCTTGAATGCGCCGGGAAGCAACTATGGCTACACCTTC
CDR3aa: CASSLNAPGSNYGYTF

j_gene: TRBJ1-1
v_gene: TRBV19
abundance: -
d_gene: -
CDR3nt: TGTGCCAGTAGTATAGCGGTTTTGAACACTGAAGCTTTCTTT
CDR3aa: CASSIAVLNTEAFF

j_gene: TRBJ1-1
v_gene: TRBV29-1
abundance: -
d_gene: -
CDR3nt: TGCAGCATTGCCACAGCTGAAGCTTTCTTT
CDR3aa: CSIATAEAFF

j_gene: TRBJ2-2
v_gene: TRBV10-3
abundance: few
d_gene: -
CDR3nt: TGTGCCATCAGGGACAATTTATCCGGGGAGCTGTTTTTT
CDR3aa: CAIRDNLSGELFF

j_gene: TRBJ2-1
v_gene: TRBV7-6
abundance: once
d_gene: -
CDR3nt: TGTGCCAGCAGCTCCCGGGGCCGGGGGGCCGTCTACTTGCACAATGAGCAGTTCTTC
CDR3aa: CASSSRGRGAVYLHNEQFF

j_gene: TRBJ1-5
v_gene: TRBV29-1
abundance: -
d_gene: -
CDR3nt: TGCAGCGTTTCTACAGGCGGCAATCAGCCCCAGCATTTT
CDR3aa: CSVSTGGNQPQHF

j_gene: TRBJ1-6
v_gene: TRBV30
abundance: -
d_gene: -
CDR3nt: TGTGCCTGGAGTGCGTTAGGACTGCTAAATTCACCCCTCCACTTT
CDR3aa: CAWSALGLLNSPLHF

j_gene: TRBJ2-1
v_gene: TRBV15
abundance: -
d_gene: TRBD1
CDR3nt: TGTGCCACCAGCAGAGACGGACAGGGCAGGAGAAATGAGCAGTTCTTC
CDR3aa: CATSRDGQGRRNEQFF

j_gene: TRBJ2-5
v_gene: TRBV3-1/TRBV3-2
abundance: -
d_gene: TRBD2
CDR3nt: TGTGCCAGCAGCCCTACCTGGACTAGCGGCGAGACCCAGTACTTC
CDR3aa: CASSPTWTSGETQYF

j_gene: TRBJ2-7
v_gene: TRBV10-3
abundance: -
d_gene: TRBD1
CDR3nt: TGTGCCATCAGTGAGCCAGGGACAGGTTTATCCTACGAGCAGTACTTC
CDR3aa: CAISEPGTGLSYEQYF